This TCR beta chain was profiled in a study of T cells in Graves' hyperthyroidism and ophthalmopathy. The CDR3 spans 15 residues. V was clipped by 6 bases and J by 2 bases, with 11 bases between them. From RNA transcripts, TCR beta CDR3 regions were amplified. First-round RT-PCR targeting the TCR CDR3 was performed with the HTBI primer set. TCRdb re-derived calls from the multiplex PCR reads in MiXCR, one entry per CDR3 protein. The table lists some 600,000 distinct CDR3 sequences, approximately 44% of them singletons, with approximately 8.2% in the top ten. This receptor was obtained from a woman aged 18-35 years with Graves' hyperthyroidism. The chain couples TRBV7-1 to TRBJ2-6; no clear D. TRBV7-1 has ORF status, its function being uncertain. Sequences were obtained from peripheral blood or thyroid tissue (not recorded which). The CDR3 DNA reads TGTGCCAGCAGATCGGGTTGGACTGGGGCCAACGTCCTGACTTTC. Amino acid sequence: CASRSGWTGANVLTF.